This T cell receptor beta chain comes out of a study of cytomegalovirus exposure and HLA in healthy donors. Study-level points and caveats: In a later analysis, most CMV-associated TCR beta chains appeared HLA-restricted.

Trimming removed 0 bases from V and 5 bases from J, with 5 bases in between. The CDR3 sequence is 13 residues long. CDR1 and CDR2 (germline): SGDLS, YYNGEE. About this clone itself: Its antigen is undetermined. The sample contains more than one DNA sequence encoding this CDR3.

Primers: 60 Vbeta forward and 13 Jbeta reverse. TCRdb keeps only in-frame clones here, not all; method: immunoSEQ multiplex PCR. Here the sample spans more than 95,000 clones, roughly 85% being singletons. The material sequenced was PBMCs. This clonotype originated in a woman aged 35 to 49 in good health and CMV-seropositive. The chain joins TRBV9 to TRBJ2-2; D gene uncertain. The CDR3 bases are TGTGCCAGCAGCGTAGTTCCGACCGGGGAGCTGTTTTTT. Residues: CASSVVPTGELFF.